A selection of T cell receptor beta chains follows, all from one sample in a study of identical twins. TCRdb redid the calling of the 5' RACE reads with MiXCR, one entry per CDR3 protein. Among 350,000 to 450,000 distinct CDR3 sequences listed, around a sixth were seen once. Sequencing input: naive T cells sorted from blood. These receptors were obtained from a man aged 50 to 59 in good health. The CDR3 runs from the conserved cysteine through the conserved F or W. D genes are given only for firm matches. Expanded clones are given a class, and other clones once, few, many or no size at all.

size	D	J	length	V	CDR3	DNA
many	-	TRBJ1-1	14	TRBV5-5	CASSLVGQNTEAFF	TGTGCCAGCAGCTTGGTTGGGCAAAACACTGAAGCTTTCTTT
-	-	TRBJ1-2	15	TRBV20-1	CSARDVKSGGYGYTF	TGCAGTGCTAGAGATGTTAAGAGTGGGGGCTATGGCTACACCTTC
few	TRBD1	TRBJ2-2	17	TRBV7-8	CASSPTGQGWATGELFF	TGTGCCAGCAGCCCAACGGGACAGGGGTGGGCCACCGGGGAGCTGTTTTTT
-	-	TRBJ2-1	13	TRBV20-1	CSGGGFPYNEQFF	TGCAGTGGGGGTGGGTTCCCCTACAATGAGCAGTTCTTC
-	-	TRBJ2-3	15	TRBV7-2	CASSLVLENTDTQYF	TGTGCCAGCAGCTTAGTTCTGGAGAACACAGATACGCAGTATTTT
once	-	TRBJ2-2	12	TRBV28	CASSLLFGELFF	TGTGCCAGCAGTTTATTGTTCGGGGAGCTGTTTTTT
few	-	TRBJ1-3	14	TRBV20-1	CSATANKGMDTIYF	TGCAGTGCTACCGCCAACAAGGGTATGGACACCATATATTTT
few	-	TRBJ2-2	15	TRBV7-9	CASSSRQSNTGELFF	TGTGCCAGCAGCTCCCGACAGTCGAACACCGGGGAGCTGTTTTTT
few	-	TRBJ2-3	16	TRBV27	CASSSSGHPSTDTQYF	TGTGCCAGCAGTTCATCGGGACACCCGAGCACAGATACGCAGTATTTT
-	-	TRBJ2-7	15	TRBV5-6	CASSLYAGSSYEQYF	TGTGCCAGCAGCTTGTATGCGGGGAGCTCCTACGAGCAGTACTTC
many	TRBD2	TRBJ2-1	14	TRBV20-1	CSAPLAETYNEQFF	TGCAGTGCGCCGCTAGCGGAAACCTACAATGAGCAGTTCTTC